This T cell receptor beta chain was identified in a study of blood T cell repertoires in COVID-19. Assay: immunoSEQ multiplex PCR; the TCRdb copy retains only in-frame clones and omits some. The table lists 200,000 to 250,000 clones, about 89% of them singletons, with approximately 4.1% in the top ten. The study counted Cohort 3 donors as recovered given two negative PCRs, clearance, or symptom resolution. The length of the CDR3 is 15 residues. Germline V lookup: CDR1 SGDLS, CDR2 YYNGEE. The V segment lost 4 bases and the J segment 7 bases; nucleotides outside the gene matches: 8. This receptor was obtained from a woman in her 30s who had recovered from COVID-19. The V call is TRBV9, the J call TRBJ2-1; 10 bases map to TRBD2. The sample consisted of PBMCs or T cells enriched from blood (not recorded which). The DNA for the CDR3 is TGTGCCAGCAGCTCCCCGGGACTAGCGTTAAATGAGCAGTTCTTC. It yields the protein CASSSPGLALNEQFF.